What follows are 18 T cell receptor beta chains derived from one specimen sequenced in a study of identical twins. TCRdb re-called the 5' RACE reads through MiXCR, storing one row per CDR3 protein. Of hundreds of thousands of distinct CDR3 sequences in the sample, around 8.6% were seen once. The same specimen was also included in a second study, on yellow fever vaccine responses in identical twins.

The sequenced sample was PBMCs. These receptors originate from a woman younger than 35 in good health.

Of note for this clonotype: Germline and junction disagree at one end, which may indicate a read error. J is TRBJ1-1 and V is TRBV20-1; perhaps TRBD1 as D (5 bases). Germline V gene lookup returns CDR1 DFQATT and CDR2 SNEGSKA (reference sequence). This CDR3 comprises 17 residues. Here the CDR3 DNA reads TGCTGTGCTAGAGATGGTGGCCAGGGACGGCTGAACACTGAAGCTTTCTTT. As protein: CCARDGGQGRLNTEAFF.

There are a few counts of this clonotype. This sequence joins TRBV20-1 and TRBJ1-6; D call uncertain. V gave up 2 bases and J gave up 0 bases, with 11 bases separating them. The CDR3 totals 16 residues. The germline V gene encodes CDR1 DFQATT and CDR2 SNEGSKA (reference sequence). CDR3 bases: TGCAGTGCTAGACCCGCAGCAACCTCCTATAATTCACCCCTCCACTTT. It encodes CSARPAATSYNSPLHF.

This clonotype was observed a handful of times. The J gene is TRBJ1-4, the V gene TRBV12-3 or TRBV12-4; 9 nucleotides match TRBD1. The CDR3 runs to 15 residues. J lost 7 bases, V lost 3 bases, and 6 bases had no gene match. Here the CDR3 DNA reads TGTGCCAGCAGTTTTAGGCCGGGACAGGGTGAAAAACTGTTTTTT. This translates into CASSFRPGQGEKLFF.

This rearrangement joins TRBV20-1 to TRBJ2-7; TRBD2 matches at 10 bases. V dropped 3 bases and J dropped 7; count of bases not matched to a gene: 9. CDR1 and CDR2 from the germline V gene are DFQATT and SNEGSKA (reference sequence). This CDR3 spans 14 amino acids. CDR3 region: CSASLVAGGREQYF. The CDR3 bases are TGCAGTGCTAGTCTAGTAGCGGGGGGAAGAGAGCAGTACTTC.

Only a few counts were recorded for this clonotype. V is TRBV20-1 and J is TRBJ2-7; tentative D call: TRBD2 (6 bases). Trimming cost V 0 bases and J 0 bases, with 12 bases left between them. The germline CDR1 and CDR2 sequences are DFQATT and SNEGSKA (reference sequence). The CDR3 runs to 15 residues. The CDR3 DNA is TGCAGTGCTAGAGATGTTCGCGGGGACTCCTACGAGCAGTACTTC. It codes for CSARDVRGDSYEQYF.

The chain combines TRBV6-2 or TRBV6-3 with TRBJ2-2, with TRBD2 matching over 13 bases. J gave up 6 bases and V 0 bases, and 4 bases lay outside the gene matches. Germline V gene data show CDR1 as MNHEY and CDR2 as SVGEGT. The CDR3 has 17 amino acids. CDR3: CASSYSGLAGSAGELFF. The CDR3 nucleotides are TGTGCCAGCAGTTACTCGGGACTAGCGGGATCAGCCGGGGAGCTGTTTTTT.

This clonotype was counted many times. This rearrangement joins TRBV14 to TRBJ2-2; D is unresolved. The CDR3 totals 14 residues. Trimming removed 4 bases from V and 6 bases from J, with 12 bases in between. Per the germline V gene, CDR1 is SGHDN and CDR2 is FVKESK. Here the CDR3 DNA reads TGTGCCAGCAGCCTGAAAAAAGGGTCCGGGGAGCTGTTTTTT. Translation: CASSLKKGSGELFF.

The chain employs TRBV2 and TRBJ2-6; no reliable D call. The CDR3 is 15 amino acids. V shed 2 bases and J shed 4 bases, with 9 bases lying between them. CDR1 and CDR2 from the germline V gene are SNHLY and FYNNEI. DNA for the CDR3: TGTGCCAGCAGTGAAACTGGGGTCGGGGCCAACGTCCTGACTTTC. It is translated as CASSETGVGANVLTF. Full variable domain (outside the CDR3, taken from reference TRBV2 and TRBJ2-6): EPEVTQTPSHQVTQMGQEVILRCVPISNHLYFYWYRQILGQKVEFLVSFYNNEISEKSEIFDDQFSVERPDGSNFTLKIRSTKLEDSAMYFCASSETGVGANVLTFGAGSRLTVL.

This clonotype was counted only a few times. This sequence joins TRBV7-9 and TRBJ1-6, with 10 bases aligning to TRBD1. CDR3 length: 16 residues. V shed 5 bases and J 11 bases; nucleotides not matched to a gene: 12. Germline assignment: CDR1 SEHNR and CDR2 FQNEAQ (reference sequence). The CDR3, as DNA: TGTGCCAGCAGCACAACCAGACAGGGGGCTCGGGCACCCCTCCACTTT. Protein sequence: CASSTTRQGARAPLHF.

The V and J genes are TRBV7-9 and TRBJ1-1, with D unclear. This CDR3 has 17 residues. Germline V CDR1 and CDR2: SEHNR, FQNEAQ (reference sequence). V was trimmed by 3 bases and J by 1 base, leaving 18 bases between them. The CDR3 loop is CASSFSSFNEKNTEAFF. The CDR3 DNA is TGTGCCAGCAGCTTTTCCAGTTTTAATGAGAAGAACACTGAAGCTTTCTTT. The full variable domain, its missing parts supplied by reference TRBV7-9 and TRBJ1-1, is DTGVSQNPRHKITKRGQNVTFRCDPISEHNRLYWYRQTLGQGPEFLTYFQNEAQLEKSRLLSDRFSAERPKGSFSTLEIQRTEQGDSAMYLCASSFSSFNEKNTEAFFGQGTRLTVV.

The chain has TRBV20-1 and TRBJ2-5; D is possibly TRBD1 or TRBD2 (5 bases each). The V end was cut by 1 base, the J end by 1 base, with 19 bases between. CDR3 size: 17 residues. CDR1 is DFQATT, CDR2 SNEGSKA, per germline (reference sequence). CDR3 loop: CSARGALGVGTQETQYF. The CDR3 DNA reads TGCAGTGCTAGAGGGGCTCTTGGTGTAGGGACCCAAGAGACCCAGTACTTC.

V and J are TRBV6-1 and TRBJ2-5; a weak D match, TRBD1 (6 bases). Trimming pared 6 bases from V and 4 bases from J, leaving 15 bases between. The length of the CDR3 is 14 residues. CDR1 and CDR2 from the germline V gene are MNHNS and SASEGT. This CDR3 is CASSPDRFGETQYF. The CDR3 DNA follows: TGTGCCAGCAGCCCAGACAGGTTTGGAGAGACCCAGTACTTC.

V gene TRBV27 combines with J gene TRBJ2-5; D is ambiguous. The CDR3 spans 14 residues. Germline V lookup: CDR1 MNHEY, CDR2 SMNVEV (reference sequence). V lost 8 bases and J lost 1, with 14 bases in between. The CDR3 DNA follows: TGTGCCAGCCCGCCCCAAGGCAGCCAAGAGACCCAGTACTTC. Protein product: CASPPQGSQETQYF.

This clonotype was seen only a few times. The J gene is TRBJ2-5, the V gene TRBV5-1; D not resolved. The CDR3 covers 12 residues. Germline CDR1 SGHRS, CDR2 YFSETQ. The V gene lost 3 bases and the J gene lost 5 bases, with 8 bases spanning the gap. CDR3 in DNA: TGCGCCAGCAGCTGGAATGGGGAGACCCAGTACTTC. As protein: CASSWNGETQYF.

The V gene is TRBV28, the J gene TRBJ2-7; either TRBD1 or TRBD2 may supply D (6 bases each). The ends were cut back, 2 bases at V and 3 bases at J, with 17 bases in the middle. This CDR3 is built from 16 residues. CDR1 MDHEN and CDR2 SYDVKM come from the germline V gene. In DNA form, the CDR3 reads TGTGCCAGCAGTTTAGAAGGTCTCGGGGGCAACTACGAGCAGTACTTC. Protein product: CASSLEGLGGNYEQYF. Full variable domain (missing parts from reference TRBV28 and TRBJ2-7): DVKVTQSSRYLVKRTGEKVFLECVQDMDHENMFWYRQDPGLGLRLIYFSYDVKMKEKGDIPEGYSVSREKKERFSLILESASTNQTSMYLCASSLEGLGGNYEQYFGPGTRLTVT.

The genes are TRBV18 and TRBJ2-3; 10 nucleotides align to TRBD2. This CDR3 is built from 15 residues. The V segment lost 2 bases and the J segment 4 bases; nucleotides outside the gene matches: 3. CDR1 is KGHSH, CDR2 LQKENI, per germline. The CDR3 loop reads CASSPTSGNPDTQYF. As DNA, the CDR3 is TGTGCCAGCTCACCAACTAGCGGGAACCCAGATACGCAGTATTTT.

This clonotype was counted ten times or more. The J gene is TRBJ2-7, the V gene TRBV12-3 or TRBV12-4; D may correspond to TRBD1 or TRBD2 (5 bases each). Trimming pared 2 bases from V and 5 bases from J, leaving 10 bases between. The CDR3 runs 13 residues. CDR3 loop: CASSLSGTNEQYF. CDR3 sequence (DNA): TGTGCCAGCAGTTTAAGTGGGACGAACGAGCAGTACTTC.

The chain combines TRBV4-3 with TRBJ2-1; D is unresolved. The CDR3 consists of 16 residues. CDR1 and CDR2 (germline): LGHNA, YSLEER. The germline V and J ends were trimmed by 0 bases and 5 bases, with 14 bases remaining between them. CDR3 sequence reads: CASSQDPLRPDNEQFF. The CDR3 nucleotides read TGCGCCAGCAGCCAAGATCCTTTGAGGCCCGACAATGAGCAGTTCTTC.